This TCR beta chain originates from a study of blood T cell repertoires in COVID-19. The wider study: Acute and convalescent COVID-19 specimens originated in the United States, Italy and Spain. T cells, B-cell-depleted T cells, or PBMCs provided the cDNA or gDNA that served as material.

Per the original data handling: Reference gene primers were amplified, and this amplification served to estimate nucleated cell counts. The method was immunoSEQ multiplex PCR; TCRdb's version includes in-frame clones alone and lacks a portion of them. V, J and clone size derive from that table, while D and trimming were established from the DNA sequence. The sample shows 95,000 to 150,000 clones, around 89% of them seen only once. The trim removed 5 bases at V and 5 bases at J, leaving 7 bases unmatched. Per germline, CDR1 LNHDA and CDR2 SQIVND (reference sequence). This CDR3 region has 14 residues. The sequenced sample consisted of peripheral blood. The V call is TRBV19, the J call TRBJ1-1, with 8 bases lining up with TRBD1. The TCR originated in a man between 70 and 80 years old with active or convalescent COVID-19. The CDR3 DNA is TGTGCCAGTAGTCCTCCCGACAGGGGAACTGAAGCTTTCTTT. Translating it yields CASSPPDRGTEAFF. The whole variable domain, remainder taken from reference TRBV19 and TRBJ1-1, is DGGITQSPKYLFRKEGQNVTLSCEQNLNHDAMYWYRQDPGQGLRLIYYSQIVNDFQKGDIAEGYSVSREKKESFPLTVTSAQKNPTAFYLCASSPPDRGTEAFFGQGTRLTVV.